Following are 6 T cell receptor beta chains from one sample sequenced in a study of T-cell memory formation after mild COVID-19. TCRdb itself ran the 5' RACE reads through MiXCR, one entry per CDR3 protein. Here the sample spans approximately 100,000 distinct CDR3 sequences, around 10% being singletons. Input material: PBMCs or a T cell subset sorted from them (not recorded which). These receptors were obtained from a man aged 18-30 years who had mild COVID-19 (a few samples of this study predate the infection). Cell type and time point are not known.

This clonotype was seen only a few times. The rearrangement uses TRBV7-6 and TRBJ1-6; D ambiguous. Germline values: CDR1 SGHVS, CDR2 FNYEAQ. This CDR3 has 14 amino acids. The V end lost 1 base, the J end lost 4 bases, and 5 bases lay between the germline ends. CDR3: CASSLDVYNSPLHF. CDR3 DNA: TGTGCCAGCAGCTTAGATGTGTATAATTCACCCCTCCACTTT.

The chain links TRBV6-5 to TRBJ2-2; D uncertain. CDR3 length: 13 residues. Per the germline V gene, CDR1 is MNHEY and CDR2 is SVGAGI. Trimming took 3 bases from V and 2 from J, leaving 4 bases between them. Here the CDR3 reads CASSYSNTGELFF. Here the CDR3 DNA reads TGTGCCAGCAGTTATTCCAACACCGGGGAGCTGTTTTTT.

V and J are TRBV27 and TRBJ2-7, with D unclear. There are 13 residues in the CDR3. Deletions cut 3 bases from V and 3 bases from J, with 9 bases between. Germline-derived CDR1 and CDR2 are MNHEY and SMNVEV (reference sequence). The CDR3 loop is CASSFSVFYEQYF. In nucleotides, the CDR3 is TGTGCCAGCAGTTTTTCAGTGTTCTACGAGCAGTACTTC.

This chain connects TRBV12-3 or TRBV12-4 to TRBJ1-2; D not resolved. CDR3 length: 12 residues. Trimming shortened V by 3 bases and J by 8 bases, and 10 bases separated the two germline ends. The CDR3 coding sequence is TGTGCCAGCAGTTTCTGGGTCGAGGGCTACACCTTC. Protein product: CASSFWVEGYTF.

At least ten counts were recorded for this clonotype. This rearrangement joins TRBV7-9 to TRBJ1-3; possible D gene TRBD1, 5 bases. V lost 5 bases and J 4 bases, leaving 12 bases between the germline ends. Germline CDR1 reads SEHNR; CDR2 reads FQNEAQ (reference sequence). The CDR3 loop spans 14 amino acids. The CDR3: CASSPPEGGNTIYF. The CDR3 bases are TGTGCCAGCAGCCCGCCCGAGGGGGGAAACACCATATATTTT.

A few counts support this clonotype. The gene calls are TRBV7-9 and TRBJ1-1; D possibly corresponds to TRBD1 (6 bases). Germline assignment: CDR1 SEHNR and CDR2 FQNEAQ (reference sequence). CDR3 size: 16 residues. The V end lost 4 bases, the J end lost 0 bases, and 15 bases lay between the germline ends. The CDR3 is CASSSLRGDMNTEAFF. In DNA, the CDR3 is TGTGCCAGCAGCTCCCTACGCGGGGACATGAACACTGAAGCTTTCTTT.